Following are 8 T cell receptor beta chains from one sample sequenced in a study of T-cell memory formation after mild COVID-19. TCRdb reanalysed the 5' RACE reads using MiXCR and keeps one entry per CDR3 protein. The sample lists 500,000 to 650,000 distinct CDR3 sequences, about a fifth occurring once. The sample was PBMCs or a T cell subset sorted from them (not recorded which). These receptors came from an adult woman who had mild COVID-19 (a few samples of this study predate the infection). Cell type and time point are not known.

This clonotype was counted only a few times. J is TRBJ2-1 and V is TRBV5-1, with 8 bases matching TRBD2. J lost 4 bases, V lost 0 bases, and 6 bases had no gene match. The length of the CDR3 is 16 residues. The germline V gene encodes CDR1 SGHRS and CDR2 YFSETQ. In DNA, the CDR3 is TGCGCCAGCAGCTTGGAAGCGGGAGTAGGGTACAATGAGCAGTTCTTC. Its translation: CASSLEAGVGYNEQFF.

This clonotype showed up just a few times. The J gene is TRBJ1-1, the V gene TRBV6-2 or TRBV6-3, with TRBD1 matching 11 bases. Germline V gene data show CDR1 as MNHEY and CDR2 as SVGEGT. Trimming removed 2 bases from V and 4 bases from J; junction bases left unmatched: 9. The CDR3 totals 17 residues. The CDR3, as DNA: TGTGCCAGCAGTTACCCGCGGACAGGGGGCCGGAGCACTGAAGCTTTCTTT. Encoded protein: CASSYPRTGGRSTEAFF.

The rearrangement joins TRBV12-3 or TRBV12-4 to TRBJ2-3; TRBD2 aligns across 10 bases. CDR3 length: 18 residues. J lost 4 bases, V lost 6 bases, and 16 bases had no gene match. CDR3 residues: CASRSLRGLAGEADTQYF. The CDR3 nucleotides read TGTGCCAGCAGATCACTCCGGGGGCTAGCGGGAGAAGCAGATACGCAGTATTTT.

This clonotype occurred a few times. The chain has TRBV7-9 and TRBJ1-1; no clear D. Trimming removed 6 bases at V and 1 base at J, with 12 bases between. CDR3 length equals 14 residues. Germline V gene data show CDR1 as SEHNR and CDR2 as FQNEAQ (reference sequence). This chain's CDR3 is CASRPLAGNTEAFF. The CDR3 region has the DNA TGTGCCAGCAGACCCCTCGCTGGGAACACTGAAGCTTTCTTT. Combining the CDR3 with reference TRBV7-9 and TRBJ1-1 gives the whole variable domain DTGVSQNPRHKITKRGQNVTFRCDPISEHNRLYWYRQTLGQGPEFLTYFQNEAQLEKSRLLSDRFSAERPKGSFSTLEIQRTEQGDSAMYLCASRPLAGNTEAFFGQGTRLTVV.

The chain links TRBV6-5 to TRBJ2-7; no definite D call. There are 14 residues in the CDR3. The germline CDR1 and CDR2 sequences are MNHEY and SVGAGI. Trimming removed 5 bases from V and 0 bases from J, with 11 bases in between. The CDR3 nucleotides read TGTGCCAGCAGTCGAGACGGTCTCTCCTACGAGCAGTACTTC. It is translated as CASSRDGLSYEQYF.

This rearrangement joins TRBV20-1 to TRBJ2-1, with 7 bases matching TRBD1. The CDR3 loop spans 16 amino acids. J lost 2 bases, V lost 1 base, and 8 bases had no gene match. From germline, CDR1 is DFQATT and CDR2 SNEGSKA (reference sequence). This chain's CDR3 is CSARAPGTAPYNEQFF. CDR3 coding DNA: TGCAGTGCTAGAGCCCCGGGGACAGCGCCCTACAATGAGCAGTTCTTC.

The V call is TRBV1, the J call TRBJ2-3; the table assigns TRBD2, which was not confirmed against the DNA. TRBV1 is annotated as a pseudogene. CDR3 size: 15 residues. CDR3 in DNA: TGCACCAGCAGCCGCGTAGCGACTAGCACAGATACGCAGTATTTT. Translation: CTSSRVATSTDTQYF.

V and J are TRBV7-6 and TRBJ1-1; D call uncertain. Trimming removed 0 bases at V and 2 bases at J, with 13 bases between. Germline V gives CDR1 SGHVS, CDR2 FNYEAQ. The CDR3 is 16 residues long. CDR3 in amino acids: CASSLAFLGANTEAFF. The CDR3 DNA sequence: TGTGCCAGCAGCTTAGCTTTCTTGGGAGCAAACACTGAAGCTTTCTTT.